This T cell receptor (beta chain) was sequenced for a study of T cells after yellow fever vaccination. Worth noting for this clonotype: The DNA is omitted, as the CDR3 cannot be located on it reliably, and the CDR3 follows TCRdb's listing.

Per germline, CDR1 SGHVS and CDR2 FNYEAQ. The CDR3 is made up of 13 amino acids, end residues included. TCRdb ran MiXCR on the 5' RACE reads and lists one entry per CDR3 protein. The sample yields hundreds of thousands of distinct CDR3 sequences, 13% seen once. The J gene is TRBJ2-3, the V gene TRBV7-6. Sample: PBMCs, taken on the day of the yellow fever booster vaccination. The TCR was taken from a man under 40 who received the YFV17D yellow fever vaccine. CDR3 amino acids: CASSTLERDTQYF.